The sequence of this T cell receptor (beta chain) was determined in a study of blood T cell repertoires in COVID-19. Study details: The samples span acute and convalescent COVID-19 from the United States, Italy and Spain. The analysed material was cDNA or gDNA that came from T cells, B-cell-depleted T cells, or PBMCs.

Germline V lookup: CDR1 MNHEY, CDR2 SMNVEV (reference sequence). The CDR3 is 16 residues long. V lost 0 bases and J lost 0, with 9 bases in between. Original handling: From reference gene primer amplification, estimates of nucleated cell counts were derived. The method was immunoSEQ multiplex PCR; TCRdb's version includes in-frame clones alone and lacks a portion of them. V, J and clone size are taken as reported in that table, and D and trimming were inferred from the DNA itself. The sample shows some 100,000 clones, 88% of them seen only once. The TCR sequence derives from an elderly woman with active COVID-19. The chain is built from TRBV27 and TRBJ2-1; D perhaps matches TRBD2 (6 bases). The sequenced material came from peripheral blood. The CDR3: CASSLSRDFSYNEQFF. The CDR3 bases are TGTGCCAGCAGTTTATCCCGGGACTTCTCCTACAATGAGCAGTTCTTC.